The entry that follows covers one T cell receptor (beta chain) sequence. Trimming took 0 bases from V and 5 from J, leaving 18 bases between them. Germline CDR1 reads SGHDT; CDR2 reads YYEEEE. This CDR3 has 16 amino acids. As for treatment: over 15 received Ad26.COV2.S at low or high dose, single or two shots; a few received placebo; per-sample allocation not given. Sampling was done on day 63 after the first vaccine or placebo injection. The data were taken from a study of Ad26.COV2.S vaccination and SARS-CoV-2 variants. Only in-frame clones appear in the TCRdb table, and some are missing; sequencing was by immunoSEQ multiplex PCR. The table records about 350,000 clones, 75% to 90% of them present only once.

Here the sequenced sample was peripheral blood, taken in a trial of Ad26.COV2.S vaccine versus placebo. The chain employs TRBV5-6 and TRBJ2-7; perhaps TRBD2 as D (5 bases). This clonotype originated in a person aged 18-60 years who received the Ad26.COV2.S COVID-19 vaccine or a placebo. The CDR3 loop is CASSLVTSLPRDEQYF. CDR3 nucleotides: TGTGCCAGCAGCTTGGTTACCTCTCTACCGCGGGACGAGCAGTACTTC.